One and the same sample provided the 23 T cell receptor beta chains below, sequenced in a study of cytomegalovirus exposure and HLA in healthy donors. TCRdb keeps only in-frame clones here, not all; method: immunoSEQ multiplex PCR. Among approximately 140,000 clones listed, around nine tenths were seen once. Sequences were obtained from PBMCs. These receptors were taken from a man younger than 35 in good health and CMV-seropositive.

This clone was found a few times. The rearrangement joins TRBV7-6 to TRBJ2-2; a possible D gene is TRBD1 (6 bases). The CDR3 runs to 15 residues. The germline CDR1 and CDR2 sequences are SGHVS and FNYEAQ. V shed 5 bases and J shed 7 bases, with 17 bases lying between them. The CDR3 spells CASSATGLIIGELFF. CDR3 DNA: TGTGCCAGCAGCGCCACAGGGCTCATCATCGGGGAGCTGTTTTTT.

The chain employs TRBV27 and TRBJ2-1, with D perhaps matching TRBD1 (5 bases). V was shortened by 3 bases and J by 4 bases, with 10 bases between the two germline ends. This CDR3 region has 14 residues. Per the germline V gene, CDR1 is MNHEY and CDR2 is SMNVEV (reference sequence). As DNA, the CDR3 is TGTGCCAGCAGTTTGAATGCAGGGTACAATGAGCAGTTCTTC. It yields the protein CASSLNAGYNEQFF.

This rearrangement joins TRBV29-1 to TRBJ1-3, with D tentatively TRBD1 (5 bases). V lost 4 bases to trimming and J lost 10 bases, with 14 bases between them. This CDR3 contains 12 residues. From germline, CDR1 is SQVTM and CDR2 ANQGSEA. In nucleotides, the CDR3 is TGCAGCGTTGTTGTAGTCCGGGGGACCATATATTTT. It codes for CSVVVVRGTIYF.

About this clone: The junction shows a germline mismatch at one end, possibly a read error. This sequence joins TRBV27 and TRBJ2-5; weak D call: TRBD2 (5 bases). The CDR3 has 20 residues. CDR1 MNHEY and CDR2 SMNVEV come from the germline V gene (reference sequence). CDR3 region: CASSLYPPAGVSGLAETQYF. For the CDR3, the DNA is TGTGCCAGCAGCTTATATCCCCCTGCTGGTGTCTCGGGATTAGCCGAGACCCAGTACTTC.

The chain combines TRBV13 with TRBJ2-5, with unresolved D. The V gene lost 5 bases and the J gene lost 0 bases, with 4 bases spanning the gap. The CDR3 has 12 residues. Looked up from germline, CDR1 is PRHDT and CDR2 is FYEKMQ (reference sequence). CDR3 in amino acids: CASSLYQETQYF. The DNA for the CDR3 is TGTGCCAGCAGCCTGTACCAAGAGACCCAGTACTTC.

The genes are TRBV7-9 and TRBJ1-2; no clear D. There are 14 residues in the CDR3. CDR1 and CDR2 from the germline V gene are SEHNR and FQNEAQ (reference sequence). V lost 3 bases, J lost 5 bases, and 13 bases lay in between. This CDR3 is CASSFGRLQYGYTF. As DNA, the CDR3 is TGTGCCAGCAGCTTTGGAAGACTCCAGTATGGCTACACCTTC.

The chain carries TRBV19 and TRBJ1-6, with no clear D. Per the germline V gene, CDR1 is LNHDA and CDR2 is SQIVND (reference sequence). V lost 7 bases to trimming and J lost 3 bases, with 10 bases between them. The CDR3 runs 14 residues. CDR3 protein: CASKERSYNSPLHF. The CDR3 nucleotides read TGTGCCAGTAAGGAGAGGAGCTATAATTCACCCCTCCACTTT.

The J gene is TRBJ1-2, the V gene TRBV6-5; maybe TRBD1 (6 bases). CDR3 length: 15 residues. CDR1 is MNHEY, CDR2 SVGAGI, per germline. Between the trimmed V and J ends, which lost 3 bases and 8 bases, there was a span of 19 bases. CDR3 in amino acids: CASSYGDTNTGGYTF. CDR3 coding DNA: TGTGCCAGCAGTTATGGGGACACCAACACGGGCGGCTACACCTTC.

This chain joins TRBV27 and TRBJ1-1; D remains unclear. The V gene's germline CDR1 is MNHEY and CDR2 SMNVEV (reference sequence). There are 16 residues in the CDR3. V was trimmed by 5 bases and J by 0 bases, leaving 16 bases between them. The CDR3 loop is CASSPPGRPMNTEAFF. As DNA, the CDR3 is TGTGCCAGCAGTCCCCCGGGGAGGCCGATGAACACTGAAGCTTTCTTT.

This CDR3 is CSATRWDRGNEQFF. CDR3 DNA: TGCAGCGCAACCCGCTGGGACAGGGGCAATGAGCAGTTCTTC. The rearrangement uses TRBV29-1 and TRBJ2-1; 10 bases are shared with TRBD1. This CDR3 has 14 residues. The germline V gene has CDR1 SQVTM and CDR2 ANQGSEA. With V trimmed by 7 bases and J by 6 bases, 9 bases remained unmatched.

The chain links TRBV2 to TRBJ2-1; 10 bases align to TRBD1. Germline CDR1 and CDR2: SNHLY and FYNNEI. Trimming cost V 6 bases and J 3 bases; bases outside gene matches: 5. The length of the CDR3 is 15 residues. CDR3 in amino acids: CASRPGTGVYNEQFF. The CDR3, as DNA: TGTGCCAGCAGGCCCGGGACAGGGGTCTACAATGAGCAGTTCTTC. The full variable domain, rest sourced from reference TRBV2 and TRBJ2-1, is EPEVTQTPSHQVTQMGQEVILRCVPISNHLYFYWYRQILGQKVEFLVSFYNNEISEKSEIFDDQFSVERPDGSNFTLKIRSTKLEDSAMYFCASRPGTGVYNEQFFGPGTRLTVL.

The gene calls are TRBV6-6 and TRBJ1-2, with D possibly TRBD1 on 5 matching bases. Trimming stripped 5 bases from V and 4 bases from J, with 20 bases between. The CDR3 contains 16 residues. CDR1 MNHNY and CDR2 SVGAGI come from the germline V gene (reference sequence). CDR3 in amino acids: CASSRLRDSGGYGYTF. CDR3 nucleotides: TGTGCCAGCAGTCGTCTTAGGGACTCCGGAGGCTATGGCTACACCTTC.

The chain combines TRBV9 with TRBJ2-7; 8 nucleotides align to TRBD2. Trimming cost V 3 bases and J 1 base; bases outside gene matches: 6. The CDR3 runs 15 residues. Per germline, CDR1 SGDLS and CDR2 YYNGEE. DNA of the CDR3: TGTGCCAGCAGCGCAAGTTTAGCGGGGTCCTACGAGCAGTACTTC. Translation gives CASSASLAGSYEQYF.

At least ten counts were recorded for this clone. The V gene is TRBV19, the J gene TRBJ2-5; D possibly corresponds to TRBD2 (7 bases). Looked up from germline, CDR1 is LNHDA and CDR2 is SQIVND (reference sequence). Deletions cut 1 base from V and 4 bases from J, with 13 bases between. CDR3 length: 15 amino acids. CDR3 DNA: TGTGCCAGTAGTATAGGGGGGGGGCTTCGAGAGACCCAGTACTTC. This gives the protein CASSIGGGLRETQYF. Filled out from reference TRBV19 and TRBJ2-5, the complete variable domain reads DGGITQSPKYLFRKEGQNVTLSCEQNLNHDAMYWYRQDPGQGLRLIYYSQIVNDFQKGDIAEGYSVSREKKESFPLTVTSAQKNPTAFYLCASSIGGGLRETQYFGPGTRLLVL.

V is TRBV6-5 and J is TRBJ1-2, with D tentatively TRBD1 (5 bases). The CDR3 runs to 14 residues. The V end lost 2 bases, the J end lost 0 bases, and 7 bases lay between the germline ends. Germline V gene data show CDR1 as MNHEY and CDR2 as SVGAGI. The CDR3, as DNA: TGTGCCAGCAGTTACGACAGAGCTAACTATGGCTACACCTTC. This translates into CASSYDRANYGYTF.

This chain links TRBV11-3 with TRBJ2-7, with 7 nucleotides matching TRBD2. V shed 5 bases and J 1 base; nucleotides not matched to a gene: 8. Germline assignment: CDR1 SGHNT and CDR2 YENEEA. The CDR3 is 15 amino acids. The CDR3 loop is CASSPGRVTSYEQYF. In nucleotides, the CDR3 is TGTGCCAGCAGCCCAGGGAGGGTCACATCCTACGAGCAGTACTTC.

The rearrangement uses TRBV25-1 and TRBJ2-5; D is perhaps TRBD1 (6 bases). CDR3 length: 13 residues. The germline CDR1 and CDR2 sequences are MGHDK and SYGVNS. Trimming pared 5 bases from V and 5 bases from J, leaving 12 bases between. The CDR3 protein is CASSRGGTETQYF. CDR3 coding DNA: TGTGCCAGCAGTCGAGGGGGTACGGAGACCCAGTACTTC.

The chain employs TRBV11-3 and TRBJ2-1, with 10 bases that match TRBD2. The germline gives CDR1 SGHNT, CDR2 YENEEA. There are 16 residues in the CDR3. V was clipped by 1 base and J by 7 bases; unmatched bases: 7. CDR3 in amino acids: CASSLASGGVENEQFF. CDR3 nucleotide sequence: TGTGCCAGCAGCTTAGCCAGCGGGGGGGTCGAGAATGAGCAGTTCTTC.

J is TRBJ2-3 and V is TRBV5-1, with D perhaps TRBD2 (5 bases). Trimming cost V 2 bases and J 6 bases, with 10 bases left between them. CDR3 length: 13 residues. Germline CDR1 is SGHRS and CDR2 is YFSETQ. The CDR3 DNA is TGCGCCAGCAGCTTAGAACGAGGGGATACGCAGTATTTT. Its translation: CASSLERGDTQYF.

This rearrangement joins TRBV9 to TRBJ2-1, with TRBD2 matching 8 bases. The ends lost 4 bases at V and 0 bases at J; junction bases unmatched: 12. This CDR3 is 18 amino acids long. Germline V lookup: CDR1 SGDLS, CDR2 YYNGEE. CDR3 DNA: TGTGCCAGCAGCCCTCGGGCGGGAGGCTTCAGCTCCTACAATGAGCAGTTCTTC. Its protein product is CASSPRAGGFSSYNEQFF. Supplemented by reference TRBV9 and TRBJ2-1, the full variable domain reads DSGVTQTPKHLITATGQRVTLRCSPRSGDLSVYWYQQSLDQGLQFLIQYYNGEERAKGNILERFSAQQFPDLHSELNLSSLELGDSALYFCASSPRAGGFSSYNEQFFGPGTRLTVL.

V gene TRBV6-1 combines with J gene TRBJ1-1; TRBD1 aligns across 7 bases. In germline, CDR1 is MNHNS, CDR2 SASEGT. The CDR3 sequence is 14 residues long. Trimming took 6 bases from V and 0 from J; bases not matched to a gene: 4. The CDR3 nucleotides are TGTGCCAGCAGAACAGGGGCCCTGAACACTGAAGCTTTCTTT. Amino acids: CASRTGALNTEAFF.

The chain recombines TRBV5-4 with TRBJ2-7, with D possibly TRBD2 on 6 matching bases. The CDR3 covers 13 residues. Germline V gives CDR1 SGHNT, CDR2 YYREEE (reference sequence). Trimming left V 4 bases short and J 7 bases short, with 15 bases between. The CDR3 sequence is CASSGGRAGEQYF. Written as DNA, the CDR3 is TGTGCCAGCAGCGGTGGCCGGGCGGGGGAGCAGTACTTC.

The J gene is TRBJ1-1, the V gene TRBV2; D unresolved. The V gene's germline CDR1 is SNHLY and CDR2 FYNNEI. CDR3 length: 15 amino acids. Trimming took off 3 bases at V and 0 bases at J, with 11 bases between the two ends. CDR3 sequence reads: CASSEAQTMNTEAFF. CDR3 in DNA: TGTGCCAGCAGTGAGGCACAGACAATGAACACTGAAGCTTTCTTT.